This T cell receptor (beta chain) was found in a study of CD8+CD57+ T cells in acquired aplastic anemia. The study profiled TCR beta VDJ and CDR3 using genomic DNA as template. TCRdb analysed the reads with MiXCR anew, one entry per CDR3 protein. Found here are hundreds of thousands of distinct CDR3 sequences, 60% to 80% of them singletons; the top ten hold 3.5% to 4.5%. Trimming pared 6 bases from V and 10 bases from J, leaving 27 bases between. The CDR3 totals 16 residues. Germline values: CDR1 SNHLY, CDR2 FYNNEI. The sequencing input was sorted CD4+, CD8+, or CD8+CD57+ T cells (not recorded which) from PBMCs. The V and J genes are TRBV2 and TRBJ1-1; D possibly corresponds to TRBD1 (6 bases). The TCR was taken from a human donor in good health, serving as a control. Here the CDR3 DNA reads TGTGCCAGCAGGAAACGTAGGGGGGGGATTATTACCGTAGCTTTCTTT. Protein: CASRKRRGGIITVAFF.